Listed below are T cell receptor beta chains from one sample, sequenced in a study of response to subunit inactivated influenza vaccine. One entry per CDR3 protein results from TCRdb running MiXCR on the RT-PCR reads. The sample lists 400,000 to 550,000 distinct CDR3 sequences, over 25% occurring once. Sequencing was performed on CD4+ T cells sorted from PBMCs, taken roughly 5 days after vaccination. The receptor source for this set is a man aged 50-60 years who received an inactivated influenza vaccine. CDR3s include the opening cysteine and the closing phenylalanine or tryptophan. The order of the fields is J gene, V gene, CDR3 length, CDR3 protein.

j_gene: TRBJ1-6
v_gene: TRBV28
len: 16
CDR3aa: CASSPNGRGTNSPLHF

j_gene: TRBJ2-7
v_gene: TRBV28
len: 15
CDR3aa: CASSGAGGGLYEQYF

j_gene: TRBJ2-1
v_gene: TRBV4-3
len: 16
CDR3aa: CASSQERSLAGNEQFF

j_gene: TRBJ2-3
v_gene: TRBV10-3
len: 15
CDR3aa: CAISESTSSTDTQYF

j_gene: TRBJ2-3
v_gene: TRBV9
len: 16
CDR3aa: CASSVTPRESTDTQYF

j_gene: TRBJ2-7
v_gene: TRBV3-1
len: 14
CDR3aa: CASSQDGGTTEQYF

j_gene: TRBJ2-1
v_gene: TRBV5-1
len: 15
CDR3aa: CASSLGQISYNEQFF

j_gene: TRBJ2-5
v_gene: TRBV3-1
len: 16
CDR3aa: CASSPGLAGDQETQYF

j_gene: TRBJ2-3
v_gene: TRBV29-1
len: 13
CDR3aa: CSVASGTGDTQYF

j_gene: TRBJ2-3
v_gene: TRBV6-1
len: 14
CDR3aa: CASKGVQTTDTQYF

j_gene: TRBJ2-5
v_gene: TRBV20-1
len: 17
CDR3aa: CSARQNKLAGGGETQYF

j_gene: TRBJ1-6
v_gene: TRBV5-1
len: 15
CDR3aa: CASSLTGRQESPLHF

j_gene: TRBJ2-7
v_gene: TRBV2
len: 15
CDR3aa: CASSALASGFSEQYF

j_gene: TRBJ2-7
v_gene: TRBV12-3/TRBV12-4
len: 14
CDR3aa: CASSPDSINYEQYF

j_gene: TRBJ2-5
v_gene: TRBV7-2
len: 14
CDR3aa: CASSAGTTGETQYF

j_gene: TRBJ2-5
v_gene: TRBV20-1
len: 12
CDR3aa: CSPLANQETQYF

j_gene: TRBJ2-1
v_gene: TRBV5-1
len: 16
CDR3aa: CASSLVAGEFYNEQFF

j_gene: TRBJ2-4
v_gene: TRBV5-1
len: 15
CDR3aa: CASSLLAGTKNIQYF

j_gene: TRBJ2-1
v_gene: TRBV30
len: 15
CDR3aa: CAWSGTSGFINEQFF

j_gene: TRBJ2-4
v_gene: TRBV6-2/TRBV6-3
len: 13
CDR3aa: CASRGPSTNIQYF

j_gene: TRBJ1-2
v_gene: TRBV14
len: 14
CDR3aa: CASSPPGGNYGYTF

j_gene: TRBJ1-2
v_gene: TRBV20-1
len: 15
CDR3aa: CSATIVRQRYYGYTF

j_gene: TRBJ2-7
v_gene: TRBV6-5
len: 14
CDR3aa: CASSYSRPGYEQYF

j_gene: TRBJ2-3
v_gene: TRBV27
len: 13
CDR3aa: CASSFIPPDTQYF

j_gene: TRBJ1-1
v_gene: TRBV4-2
len: 14
CDR3aa: CASSQGPLNTEAFF

j_gene: TRBJ2-5
v_gene: TRBV7-2
len: 14
CDR3aa: CASSFRQGKETQYF

j_gene: TRBJ1-5
v_gene: TRBV3-1
len: 13
CDR3aa: CASSQERQAPQHF

j_gene: TRBJ2-7
v_gene: TRBV24-1
len: 14
CDR3aa: CATSEGRFPYEQYF

j_gene: TRBJ2-3
v_gene: TRBV2
len: 13
CDR3aa: CASSLQGASTQYF

j_gene: TRBJ2-7
v_gene: TRBV29-1
len: 12
CDR3aa: CSVAGTVYEQYF

j_gene: TRBJ2-7
v_gene: TRBV20-1
len: 15
CDR3aa: CSARPPRRGQGEQYF

j_gene: TRBJ1-1
v_gene: TRBV7-2
len: 13
CDR3aa: CASSLAMEGGVFF

j_gene: TRBJ2-1
v_gene: TRBV7-9
len: 15
CDR3aa: CASSLGTSGGQGQFF

j_gene: TRBJ2-2
v_gene: TRBV29-1
len: 12
CDR3aa: CGFRGNTGELFF

j_gene: TRBJ2-7
v_gene: TRBV6-5
len: 15
CDR3aa: CASSYSLQTSYEQYF

j_gene: TRBJ1-5
v_gene: TRBV6-2/TRBV6-3
len: 15
CDR3aa: CASSYGRGSYQPQHF

j_gene: TRBJ2-1
v_gene: TRBV5-1
len: 17
CDR3aa: CASSRDPTGTGANEQFF

j_gene: TRBJ2-6
v_gene: TRBV28
len: 15
CDR3aa: CASSWALSGANVLTF

j_gene: TRBJ1-1
v_gene: TRBV10-3
len: 13
CDR3aa: CAISVARNTEAFF

j_gene: TRBJ2-4
v_gene: TRBV12-3/TRBV12-4
len: 16
CDR3aa: CASPPQRLADKNIQYF

j_gene: TRBJ1-6
v_gene: TRBV7-9
len: 14
CDR3aa: CASSSGQGQSPLHF

j_gene: TRBJ2-3
v_gene: TRBV3-1
len: 15
CDR3aa: CASSQTSSGTDTQYF

j_gene: TRBJ2-3
v_gene: TRBV20-1
len: 15
CDR3aa: CSALVASGSTDTQYF

j_gene: TRBJ1-2
v_gene: TRBV7-9
len: 13
CDR3aa: CASSLGVDYGYTF

j_gene: TRBJ2-2
v_gene: TRBV5-1
len: 11
CDR3aa: CASRFTGELFF

j_gene: TRBJ1-1
v_gene: TRBV18
len: 18
CDR3aa: CASSPWTSSSEGNTEAFF

j_gene: TRBJ2-3
v_gene: TRBV2
len: 16
CDR3aa: CASSESSGGRTDTQYF

j_gene: TRBJ2-2
v_gene: TRBV4-3
len: 17
CDR3aa: CASSQDGVAQNTGELFF

j_gene: TRBJ2-1
v_gene: TRBV20-1
len: 13
CDR3aa: CSAGTSTNNEQFF

j_gene: TRBJ2-3
v_gene: TRBV4-3
len: 17
CDR3aa: CASSPSGAGIGTDTQYF

j_gene: TRBJ1-5
v_gene: TRBV29-1
len: 13
CDR3aa: CSVGRNRNQPQHF

j_gene: TRBJ2-5
v_gene: TRBV20-1
len: 14
CDR3aa: CSALGQGRGETQYF

j_gene: TRBJ2-5
v_gene: TRBV2
len: 14
CDR3aa: CASRGDRYQETQYF

j_gene: TRBJ2-5
v_gene: TRBV29-1
len: 15
CDR3aa: CSVAGPGQMQETQYF

j_gene: TRBJ1-1
v_gene: TRBV7-8
len: 15
CDR3aa: CASSFLPGQITEAFF

j_gene: TRBJ2-5
v_gene: TRBV10-3
len: 13
CDR3aa: CATLSGRGETQYF